The source of this T cell receptor beta chain is a study of T cell repertoires in cytomegalovirus infection. Study overall: Recently identified HLA-C-restricted and well-studied HLA-B-restricted CMV epitopes were used. Indicated by public TCR beta signatures were CMV infection and matching HLA type.

The CDR3 consists of 15 residues. From germline, CDR1 is MNHEY and CDR2 SVGEGT. Trimming stripped 6 bases from V and 8 bases from J, with 20 bases between. Each CDR3 protein is one row after TCRdb ran MiXCR on the reads. Here the sample spans some 270,000 distinct CDR3 sequences, less than 25% being singletons. In the case of this clonotype: Its antigen is as yet unknown.

This receptor was taken from a human donor in good health (CMV status not recorded). Some clones in this sample may be carry-over from other donors' samples. This specimen was cultured PBMCs, taken from culture after CMV antigen stimulation. The chain links TRBV6-2 or TRBV6-3 to TRBJ2-1, with a tentative D call TRBD2 (5 bases). CDR3: CASSVRGRMWDEQFF. CDR3 in DNA: TGTGCCAGCAGCGTTAGAGGGAGAATGTGGGATGAGCAGTTCTTC.